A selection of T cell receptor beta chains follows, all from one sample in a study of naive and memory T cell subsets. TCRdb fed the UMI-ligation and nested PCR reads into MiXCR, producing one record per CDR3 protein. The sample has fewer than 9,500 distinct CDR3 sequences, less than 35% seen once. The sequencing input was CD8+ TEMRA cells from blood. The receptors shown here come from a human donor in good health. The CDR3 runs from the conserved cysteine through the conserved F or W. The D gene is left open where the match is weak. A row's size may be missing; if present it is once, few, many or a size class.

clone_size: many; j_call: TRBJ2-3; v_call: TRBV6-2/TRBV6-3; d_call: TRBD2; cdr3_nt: TGTGCCACCTGGACTAGCGGGGATACGCAGTATTTT; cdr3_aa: CATWTSGDTQYF
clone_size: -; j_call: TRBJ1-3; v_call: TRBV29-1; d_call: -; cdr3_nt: TGCAGCGTGTTTGGGGGGGACACCATATATTTT; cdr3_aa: CSVFGGDTIYF
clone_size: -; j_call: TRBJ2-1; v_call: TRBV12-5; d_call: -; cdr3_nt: TGTGCTAGTGGAGGGCGGGAGCAGTTCTTC; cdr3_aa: CASGGREQFF
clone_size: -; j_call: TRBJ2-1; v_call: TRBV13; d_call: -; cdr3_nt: TGTGCCAGCAGCTCTAGAGGCGGGGAATCCTACAATGAGCAGTTCTTC; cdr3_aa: CASSSRGGESYNEQFF
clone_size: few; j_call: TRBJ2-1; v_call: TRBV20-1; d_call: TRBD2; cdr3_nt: TGCAGTGCGGGGGGGCTAGCGGGCTACAATGAGCAGTTCTTC; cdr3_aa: CSAGGLAGYNEQFF
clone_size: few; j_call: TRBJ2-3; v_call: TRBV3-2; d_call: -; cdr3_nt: TGTGCCAGCAGCCAAGTCGTGGTTTGCGCAGATACGCAGTATTTT; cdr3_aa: CASSQVVVCADTQYF
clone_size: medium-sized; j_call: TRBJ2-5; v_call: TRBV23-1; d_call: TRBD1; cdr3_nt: TGCGCCAGCAGTCACGCAGGGGGCGAGGTGGAGACCCAGTACTTC; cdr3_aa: CASSHAGGEVETQYF
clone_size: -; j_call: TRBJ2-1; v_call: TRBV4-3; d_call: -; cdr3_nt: TGCGCCAGCAGCACTGCGGGGAGCTCCTACAATGAGCAGTTCTTC; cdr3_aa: CASSTAGSSYNEQFF
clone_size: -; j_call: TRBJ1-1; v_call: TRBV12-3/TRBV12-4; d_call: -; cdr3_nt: TGTGCCAGCAGTTTCTCCCCCGGGGGGAACACTGAAGCTTTCTTT; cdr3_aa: CASSFSPGGNTEAFF
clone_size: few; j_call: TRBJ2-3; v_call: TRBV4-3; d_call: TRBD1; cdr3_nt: TGCGCCAGCAGCCAAGTGCACCTGATGGACACAGGGGACACAGATACGCAGTATTTT; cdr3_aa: CASSQVHLMDTGDTDTQYF
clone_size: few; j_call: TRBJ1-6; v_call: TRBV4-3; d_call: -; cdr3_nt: TGCGCCAGCAGCCAAGATGCCCGCTGGATCAATTCACCCCTCCACTTT; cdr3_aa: CASSQDARWINSPLHF
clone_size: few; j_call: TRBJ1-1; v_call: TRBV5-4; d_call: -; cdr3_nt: TGTGCCAGCAGCTTGGGAACCATGAACACTGAAGCTTTCTTT; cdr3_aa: CASSLGTMNTEAFF
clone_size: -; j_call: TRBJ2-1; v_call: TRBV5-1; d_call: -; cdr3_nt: TGCGCCATCAATGCCGGGCCCGAGCAGTTCTTC; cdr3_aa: CAINAGPEQFF
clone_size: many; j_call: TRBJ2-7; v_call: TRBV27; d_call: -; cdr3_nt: TGTGCCAGCAGTTTATCGTGGGTCGGATTTCGGGAGCAGTACTTC; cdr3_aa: CASSLSWVGFREQYF
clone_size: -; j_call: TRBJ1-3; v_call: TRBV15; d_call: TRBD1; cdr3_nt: TGTGCCACCAGCAGTGGAACTCAGGGGGCGAGAAACACCATATATTTT; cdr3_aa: CATSSGTQGARNTIYF
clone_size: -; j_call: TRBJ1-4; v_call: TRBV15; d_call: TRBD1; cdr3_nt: TGTGCCACCAGCACAGAGCAACAGGGGGCGAATGAAAAACTGTTTTTT; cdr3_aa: CATSTEQQGANEKLFF
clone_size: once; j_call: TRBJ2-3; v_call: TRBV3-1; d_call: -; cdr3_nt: TGTGCCAGCAGCCAAGACAACGACGGGACAGATACGCAGTATTTT; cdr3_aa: CASSQDNDGTDTQYF
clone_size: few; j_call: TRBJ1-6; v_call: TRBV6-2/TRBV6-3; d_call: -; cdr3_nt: TGTGCCAGCAGTTACTCCGTGGAATCACCCCTCCACTTT; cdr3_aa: CASSYSVESPLHF
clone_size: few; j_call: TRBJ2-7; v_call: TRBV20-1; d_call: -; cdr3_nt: TGCAGTGCTACAGGGGCCGGGTCCTACGAGCAGTACTTC; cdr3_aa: CSATGAGSYEQYF
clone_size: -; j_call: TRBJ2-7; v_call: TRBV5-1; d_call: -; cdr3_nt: TGCGCCAGCCAGGTGGAGGACTCCTACGAGCAGTACTTC; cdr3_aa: CASQVEDSYEQYF
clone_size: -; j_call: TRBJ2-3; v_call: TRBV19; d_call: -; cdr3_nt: TGTGCCAGTAGTATCGGGACGGGAGCAGATACGCAGTATTTT; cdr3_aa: CASSIGTGADTQYF
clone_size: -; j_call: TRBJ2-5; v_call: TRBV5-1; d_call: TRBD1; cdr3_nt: TGCGCCAGCAGCATTGAGGGGGCGCGGAGAGAGACCCAGTACTTC; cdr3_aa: CASSIEGARRETQYF
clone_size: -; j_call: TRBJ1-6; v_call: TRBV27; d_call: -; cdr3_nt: TGTGCCACCCAGTGGGGTTCTCAGGGTTCACCCCTCCACTTT; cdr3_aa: CATQWGSQGSPLHF
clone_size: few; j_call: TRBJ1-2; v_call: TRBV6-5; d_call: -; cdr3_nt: TGTGCCAGCAGTCCGGGGAGGATGTATGGCTACACCTTC; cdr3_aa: CASSPGRMYGYTF
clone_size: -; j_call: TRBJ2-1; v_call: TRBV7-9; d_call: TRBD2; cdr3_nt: TGTGCCAGCAGCTCGAGCCGACTAGCTGCCTACAATGAGCAGTTCTTC; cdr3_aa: CASSSSRLAAYNEQFF
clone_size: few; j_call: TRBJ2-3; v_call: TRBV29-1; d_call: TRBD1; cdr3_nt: TGCAGCGTTGATCTAGATTTGGGGGACAGGGGGTTCACAGATACGCAGTATTTT; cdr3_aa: CSVDLDLGDRGFTDTQYF
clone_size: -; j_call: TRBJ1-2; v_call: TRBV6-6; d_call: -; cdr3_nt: TGTGCCAGGAAGGGACTGCACTATGGCTACACCTTC; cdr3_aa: CARKGLHYGYTF
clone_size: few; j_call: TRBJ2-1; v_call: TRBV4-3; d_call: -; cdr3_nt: TGCGCCAGCAGCCAAACGGCTCTCAGCCATGAGCAGTTCTTC; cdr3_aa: CASSQTALSHEQFF
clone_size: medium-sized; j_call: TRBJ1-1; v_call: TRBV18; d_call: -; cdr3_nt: TGTGCCAGCTCACCCGGGGCTGGGAACACTGAAGCTTTCTTT; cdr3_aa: CASSPGAGNTEAFF